This TCR beta chain came from a study of cytomegalovirus exposure and HLA in healthy donors. A multiplex PCR was run with 60 Vbeta primers and 13 Jbeta primers. Method: immunoSEQ multiplex PCR; TCRdb's copy keeps in-frame clones and lacks some. The sample has 60,000 to 85,000 clones; more than 75% are singletons. The source is a man aged 35 to 55 in good health and CMV-seronegative. Material for sequencing was PBMCs.

The chain's CDR3 is CASSLEGGYSNQPQHF. For the CDR3, the DNA is TGTGCCAGCAGCTTAGAGGGAGGCTATAGCAATCAGCCCCAGCATTTT. This sequence joins TRBV5-6 and TRBJ1-5, with D uncertain. The CDR3 has 16 residues. CDR1 and CDR2 from the germline V gene are SGHDT and YYEEEE. V dropped 2 bases and J dropped 0 bases, with 12 bases sitting between them.